A single T cell receptor (beta chain) is shown here with its context. The antigen it recognizes is unknown. The junction departs from the called germline gene at one end, perhaps through a read error. This record comes from a study of CD8 T cells in ankylosing spondylitis (dated by TCRdb to 2017 to 2019). Study-wide context: The study profiled T cell receptor beta repertoires in healthy donors and ankylosing spondylitis patients to find disease-linked TCR variants. Samples of peripheral blood were taken, and for ankylosing spondylitis patients, synovial fluid was collected as well. The full study cohort comprised about 25 ankylosing spondylitis patients and 110 or so healthy donors. Study-wide findings and limitations: A TCR beta motif made up of several highly homologous amino acid variants appeared to be characteristic of blood from ankylosing spondylitis patients. Significant enrichment of the disease-linked clones was reported in matched synovial fluid samples from ankylosing spondylitis patients. In peripheral blood, the disease-linked clones were found at relatively low frequencies and had a CD8+ phenotype. Some motif variants had previously been reported in the synovial fluid and blood of reactive arthritis patients, which suggests shared mechanisms of disease initiation.

Its CDR3 holds 14 amino acids, cysteine through phenylalanine. The read is trimmed to its CDR3 DNA, 42 bases read in frame from base 1. Sequencer: Illumina HiSeq 2500. TCR beta libraries were prepared by quantitative 5'-RACE with molecular barcodes. In the paper's pipeline: A new computational method based on a probabilistic model of VDJ rearrangement was used to identify disease-linked TCR variants. Using fastp trimming at Q25 and MiXCR clonotype assembly, TCRdb reanalyzed the public sequencing data and kept in-frame beta chains. CDR3 protein duplicates are merged, each entry listing the most common genes and DNA. For this entry, the V and J calls and clone size follow TCRdb and not the study's own pipeline. This sample holds 350,000 or so distinct CDR3 sequences; 6.5% to 10% were observed only once. Roughly 15% of the sample lies in the top ten.

This clonotype was sampled from a male donor with ankylosing spondylitis. Input material: blood, either unsorted or a sorted T cell fraction (not recorded which). The chain uses TRBV12-3 or TRBV12-4 and TRBJ1-1; TRBD1 aligns with 7 central bases. Here is the DNA: TGTGACAGCAGCCACAGGGGTTGGGACACTGAAGCTTTCTTT. Its protein reads: CDSSHRGWDTEAFF.